This TCR beta chain derives from a study of blood T cell repertoires in COVID-19. The table lists this clone with a count of one. Profiled with immunoSEQ multiplex PCR; TCRdb holds only in-frame clones, not every one. Of 150,000 to 200,000 clones listed, 82% are singletons. V was shortened by 3 bases and J by 7 bases, with 15 bases between the two germline ends. The V gene's germline CDR1 is SGHVS and CDR2 FQNEAQ. The CDR3 contains 14 residues. This sequence was found in a woman aged 55-70 years with COVID-19, enrolled during active disease. Sequencing was carried out using peripheral blood. The V and J genes are TRBV7-8 and TRBJ1-1, with D unclear. The CDR3 protein is CASSLRVTSHEAFF. CDR3 in DNA: TGTGCCAGCAGCTTGAGGGTCACGTCTCATGAAGCTTTCTTT.